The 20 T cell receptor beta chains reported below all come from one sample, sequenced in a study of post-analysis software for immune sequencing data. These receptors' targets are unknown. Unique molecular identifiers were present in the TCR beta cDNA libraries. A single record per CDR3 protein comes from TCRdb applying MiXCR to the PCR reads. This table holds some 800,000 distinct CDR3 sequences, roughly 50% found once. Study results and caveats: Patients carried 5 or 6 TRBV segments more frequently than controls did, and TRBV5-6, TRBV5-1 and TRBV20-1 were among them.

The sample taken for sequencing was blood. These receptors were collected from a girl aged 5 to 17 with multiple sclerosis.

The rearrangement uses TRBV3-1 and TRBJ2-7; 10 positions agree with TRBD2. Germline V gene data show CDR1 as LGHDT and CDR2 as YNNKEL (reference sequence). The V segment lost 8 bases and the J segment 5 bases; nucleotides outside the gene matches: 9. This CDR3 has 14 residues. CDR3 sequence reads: CASESSGSINEQYF. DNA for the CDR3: TGTGCCAGCGAATCTAGCGGGAGTATCAACGAGCAGTACTTC.

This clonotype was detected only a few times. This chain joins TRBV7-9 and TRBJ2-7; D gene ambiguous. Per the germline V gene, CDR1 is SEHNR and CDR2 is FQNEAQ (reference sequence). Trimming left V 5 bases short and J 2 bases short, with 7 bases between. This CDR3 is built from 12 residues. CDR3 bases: TGTGCCAGCAGCCGTAGCCCCTACGAGCAGTACTTC. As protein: CASSRSPYEQYF.

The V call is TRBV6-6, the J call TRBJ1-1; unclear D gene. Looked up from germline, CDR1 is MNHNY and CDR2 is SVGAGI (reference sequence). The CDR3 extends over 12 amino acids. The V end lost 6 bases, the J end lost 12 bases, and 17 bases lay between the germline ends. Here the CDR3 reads CASSERSPETFF. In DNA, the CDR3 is TGTGCCAGCAGCGAGAGGTCGCCCGAGACTTTCTTT.

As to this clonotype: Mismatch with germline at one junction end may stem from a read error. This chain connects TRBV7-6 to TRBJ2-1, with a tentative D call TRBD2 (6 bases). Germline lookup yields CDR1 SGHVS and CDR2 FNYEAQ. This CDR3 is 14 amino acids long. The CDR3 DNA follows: TGTGCCAGCAGCTCCGGGAGATTCAGGAATGGGCAGTTCTTC. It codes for CASSSGRFRNGQFF.

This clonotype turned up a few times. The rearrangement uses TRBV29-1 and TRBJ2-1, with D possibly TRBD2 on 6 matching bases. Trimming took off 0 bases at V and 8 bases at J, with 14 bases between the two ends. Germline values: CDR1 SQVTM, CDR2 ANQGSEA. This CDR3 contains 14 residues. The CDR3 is CSVEEVRRGDEQFF. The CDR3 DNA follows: TGCAGCGTTGAAGAAGTCAGGCGGGGAGATGAGCAGTTCTTC.

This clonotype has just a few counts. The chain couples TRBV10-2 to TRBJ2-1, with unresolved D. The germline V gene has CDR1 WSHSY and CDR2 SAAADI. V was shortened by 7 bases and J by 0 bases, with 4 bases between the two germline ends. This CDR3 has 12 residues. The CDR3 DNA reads TGCGCCAGCAAGGGCTCCTACAATGAGCAGTTCTTC. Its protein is CASKGSYNEQFF.

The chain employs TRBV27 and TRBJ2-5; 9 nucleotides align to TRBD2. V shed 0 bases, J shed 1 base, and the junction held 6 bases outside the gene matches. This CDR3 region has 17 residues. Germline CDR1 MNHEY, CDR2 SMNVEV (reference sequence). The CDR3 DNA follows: TGTGCCAGCAGTTTATCGCCAGCGGGAGGAGGCCAAGAGACCCAGTACTTC. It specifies CASSLSPAGGGQETQYF.

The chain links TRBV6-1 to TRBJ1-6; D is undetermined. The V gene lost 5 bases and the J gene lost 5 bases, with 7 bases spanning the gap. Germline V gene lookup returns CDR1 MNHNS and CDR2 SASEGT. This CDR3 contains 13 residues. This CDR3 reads CASSRADNSPLHF. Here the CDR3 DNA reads TGTGCCAGCAGTAGGGCGGATAATTCACCCCTCCACTTT.

DNA for the CDR3: TGTGCCAGCAGGGACCGGACAGGCCGGAACACTGAAGCTTTCTTT. Protein sequence: CASRDRTGRNTEAFF. The chain recombines TRBV6-5 with TRBJ1-1; 7 positions agree with TRBD1. V was pared by 6 bases and J by 1 base, with 8 bases of the junction left unmatched. The CDR3 covers 15 residues. Looked up from germline, CDR1 is MNHEY and CDR2 is SVGAGI.

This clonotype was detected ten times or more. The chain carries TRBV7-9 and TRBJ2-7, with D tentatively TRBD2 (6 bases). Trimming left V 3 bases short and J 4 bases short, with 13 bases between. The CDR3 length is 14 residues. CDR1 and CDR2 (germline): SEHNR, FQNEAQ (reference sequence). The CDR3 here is CASSFGTGLYEQYF. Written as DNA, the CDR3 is TGTGCCAGCAGCTTTGGGACGGGACTTTACGAGCAGTACTTC. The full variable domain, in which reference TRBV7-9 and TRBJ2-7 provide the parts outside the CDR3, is DTGVSQNPRHKITKRGQNVTFRCDPISEHNRLYWYRQTLGQGPEFLTYFQNEAQLEKSRLLSDRFSAERPKGSFSTLEIQRTEQGDSAMYLCASSFGTGLYEQYFGPGTRLTVT.

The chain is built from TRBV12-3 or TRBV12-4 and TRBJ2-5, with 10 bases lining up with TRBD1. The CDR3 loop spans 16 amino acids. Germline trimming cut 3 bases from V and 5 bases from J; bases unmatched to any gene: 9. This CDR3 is CASSFGQGEVSETQYF. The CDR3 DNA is TGTGCCAGCAGTTTTGGACAGGGGGAAGTCTCGGAGACCCAGTACTTC.

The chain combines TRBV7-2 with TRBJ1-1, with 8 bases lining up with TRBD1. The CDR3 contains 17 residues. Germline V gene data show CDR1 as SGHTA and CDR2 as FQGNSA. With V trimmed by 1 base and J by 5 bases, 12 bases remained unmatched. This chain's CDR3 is CASSLGFRRGRGTEAFF. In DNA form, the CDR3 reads TGTGCCAGCAGCTTAGGATTCCGCAGGGGGCGCGGAACTGAAGCTTTCTTT.

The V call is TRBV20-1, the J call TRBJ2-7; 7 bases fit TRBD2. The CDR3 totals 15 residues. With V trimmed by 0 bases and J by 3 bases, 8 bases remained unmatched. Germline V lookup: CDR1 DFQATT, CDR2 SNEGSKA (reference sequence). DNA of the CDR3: TGCAGTGCTAGAGATCCCTGGGCTAGCGGCTACGAGCAGTACTTC. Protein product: CSARDPWASGYEQYF.

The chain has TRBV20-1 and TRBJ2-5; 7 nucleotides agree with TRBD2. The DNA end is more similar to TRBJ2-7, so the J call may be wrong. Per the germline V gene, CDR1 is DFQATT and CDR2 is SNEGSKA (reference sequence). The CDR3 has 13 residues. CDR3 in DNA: TGCAGTGCTAGTGGGGGAGGGCCAAACGAGCAGTACTTC. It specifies CSASGGGPNEQYF.

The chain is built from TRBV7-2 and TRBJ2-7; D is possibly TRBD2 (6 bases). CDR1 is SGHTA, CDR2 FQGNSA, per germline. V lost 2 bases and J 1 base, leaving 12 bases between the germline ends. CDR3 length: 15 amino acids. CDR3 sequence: CASSLRGGDSYEQYF. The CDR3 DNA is TGTGCCAGCAGCTTAAGGGGAGGCGATTCCTACGAGCAGTACTTC.

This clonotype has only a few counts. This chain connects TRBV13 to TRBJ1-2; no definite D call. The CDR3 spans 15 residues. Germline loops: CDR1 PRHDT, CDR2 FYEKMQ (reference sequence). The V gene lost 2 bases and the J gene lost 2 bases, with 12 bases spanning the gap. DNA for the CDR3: TGTGCCAGCAGCTTAAAAGGGAGTGGCAACTATGGCTACACCTTC. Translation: CASSLKGSGNYGYTF.

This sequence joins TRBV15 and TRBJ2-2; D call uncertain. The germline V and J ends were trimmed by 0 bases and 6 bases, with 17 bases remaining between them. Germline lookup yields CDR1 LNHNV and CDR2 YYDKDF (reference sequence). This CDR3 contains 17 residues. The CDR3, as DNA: TGTGCCACCAGCAGAGATCTGCGCTGGGCCCTTCCCGGGGAGCTGTTTTTT. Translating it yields CATSRDLRWALPGELFF.

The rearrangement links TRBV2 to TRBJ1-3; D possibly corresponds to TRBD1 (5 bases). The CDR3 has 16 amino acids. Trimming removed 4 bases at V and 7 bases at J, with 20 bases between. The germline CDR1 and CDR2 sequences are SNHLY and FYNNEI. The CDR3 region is CASSAFGASLRNTIYF. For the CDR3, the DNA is TGTGCCAGCAGTGCGTTTGGGGCATCTCTTCGGAACACCATATATTTT.

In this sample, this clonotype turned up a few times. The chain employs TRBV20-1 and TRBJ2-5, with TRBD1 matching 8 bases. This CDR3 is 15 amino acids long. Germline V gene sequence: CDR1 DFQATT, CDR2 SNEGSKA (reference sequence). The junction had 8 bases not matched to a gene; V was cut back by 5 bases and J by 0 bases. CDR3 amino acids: CSAPQGTGYQETQYF. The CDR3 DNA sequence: TGCAGTGCTCCCCAAGGGACAGGATACCAAGAGACCCAGTACTTC.

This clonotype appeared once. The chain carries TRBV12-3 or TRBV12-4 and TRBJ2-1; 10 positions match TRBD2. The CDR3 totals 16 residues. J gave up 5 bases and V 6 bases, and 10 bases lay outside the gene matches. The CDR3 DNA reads TGTGCCAGCAGCAAACCGGGACTAGCGATCCACAATGAGCAGTTCTTC. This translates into CASSKPGLAIHNEQFF.